This T cell receptor beta chain appears in the sequencing data of a study of CD8 T cell repertoires and HIV-1 epitope variants. Study background: Separate wells received one of Twenty-five Gag or Nef variant peptides. Enriched T cells were co-cultured with equal numbers of autologous T cell-negative antigen-presenting cells.

There are 14 residues in the CDR3. CDR1 is SGHTS, CDR2 YDEGEE, per germline. Trimming left V 0 bases short and J 3 bases short, with 10 bases between. Sequenced by immunoSEQ multiplex PCR; TCRdb stores in-frame clones only, minus some. This table has about 5,500 clones, around 68% appearing once. This clone was seen more than once but under ten times. As yet, its antigen is unknown. The sample consisted of cultured CD8+ T cells derived from PBMCs. This TCR came from a male donor with HIV. The chain recombines TRBV5-8 with TRBJ2-7; D uncertain. CDR3 nucleotides: TGTGCCAGCAGCTTGGCCGGCAGAAACTACGAGCAGTACTTC. Protein product: CASSLAGRNYEQYF.